Listed below are T cell receptor beta chains from one sample, sequenced in a study of shared clonotypes between healthy human individuals. The repertoire was sequenced with immunoSEQ multiplex PCR; TCRdb's copy has only in-frame clones and lacks some. The sample has under 2,500,000 clones, approximately 95% seen once. The sequenced sample was naive CD4+ T cells sorted from blood. The receptors come from a man younger than 30 in good health. CDR3s include the opening cysteine and the closing phenylalanine or tryptophan. The D gene is left open where the match is weak. The size of a clone is reported for some rows only, either as once, few or many, or as a class for expanded clones.

D gene: TRBD2
V gene: TRBV25-1
J gene: TRBJ2-5
clone size: -
CDR3 DNA: TGTGCCACCACGACTAGCGGGAGGGACGAGACCCAGTACTTC
CDR3 protein: CATTTSGRDETQYF

D gene: TRBD1
V gene: TRBV23-1
J gene: TRBJ2-7
clone size: -
CDR3 DNA: TGCGCCAGAACCCCCCGACAGGGAAGCACCTACGAGCAGTACTTC
CDR3 protein: CARTPRQGSTYEQYF

D gene: TRBD1
V gene: TRBV5-4
J gene: TRBJ1-2
clone size: -
CDR3 DNA: TGTGCCAGCAGCCTCGACAGGGAGAACTATGGCTACACCTTC
CDR3 protein: CASSLDRENYGYTF

D gene: TRBD2
V gene: TRBV5-1
J gene: TRBJ2-4
clone size: -
CDR3 DNA: TGCGCCAGCAGCCTAGGAGCGGGAGAAGGCAAAAACATTCAGTACTTC
CDR3 protein: CASSLGAGEGKNIQYF

D gene: TRBD1
V gene: TRBV5-4
J gene: TRBJ1-1
clone size: -
CDR3 DNA: TGTGCCAGCAGCTACCAGGACAGGAGGAACACTGAAGCTTTCTTT
CDR3 protein: CASSYQDRRNTEAFF

D gene: -
V gene: TRBV30
J gene: TRBJ2-2
clone size: -
CDR3 DNA: TGTGCCTGGTGCGCCGGGACCGATTTCACCGGGGAGCTGTTTTTT
CDR3 protein: CAWCAGTDFTGELFF

D gene: TRBD1
V gene: TRBV2
J gene: TRBJ2-4
clone size: -
CDR3 DNA: TGTGCCAGCAGTAAGGGACAGCTAGCCAAAAACATTCAGTACTTC
CDR3 protein: CASSKGQLAKNIQYF

D gene: -
V gene: TRBV19
J gene: TRBJ2-7
clone size: once
CDR3 DNA: TGTGCCAGTAGTCCTGGGTGGAAGAGCTCCTACGAGCAGTACTTC
CDR3 protein: CASSPGWKSSYEQYF

D gene: TRBD1
V gene: TRBV27
J gene: TRBJ2-3
clone size: -
CDR3 DNA: TGTGCCAGCAGTTTGGAACAGGGGCCGTTTTTCACAGATACGCAGTATTTT
CDR3 protein: CASSLEQGPFFTDTQYF

D gene: -
V gene: TRBV6-5
J gene: TRBJ2-5
clone size: -
CDR3 DNA: TGTGCCAGCAGTTACAAAGGCGTATCAAAAGAGACCCAGTACTTC
CDR3 protein: CASSYKGVSKETQYF

D gene: -
V gene: TRBV6-6
J gene: TRBJ2-5
clone size: -
CDR3 DNA: TGTGCCAGCAGTTTCTCGCGGGAGACCCAGTACTTC
CDR3 protein: CASSFSRETQYF

D gene: -
V gene: TRBV27
J gene: TRBJ2-1
clone size: -
CDR3 DNA: TGTGCCAGCAGTCTTATCCTGGGGGCCTTAACCTACAATGAGCAGTTCTTC
CDR3 protein: CASSLILGALTYNEQFF

D gene: -
V gene: TRBV11-2
J gene: TRBJ1-1
clone size: -
CDR3 DNA: TGTGCCAGCAGCTTAGATCGGGGAAAACCGGGGGCTTTCTTT
CDR3 protein: CASSLDRGKPGAFF

D gene: -
V gene: TRBV5-1
J gene: TRBJ1-6
clone size: -
CDR3 DNA: TGCGCCAGCAGCTTTTCATCGGGGCAGGGGAAGTCACCCCTCCACTTT
CDR3 protein: CASSFSSGQGKSPLHF

D gene: -
V gene: TRBV6-5
J gene: TRBJ2-2
clone size: -
CDR3 DNA: TGTGCCAGCAGTTACGAGGCAGGCAACACCGGGGAGCTGTTTTTT
CDR3 protein: CASSYEAGNTGELFF

D gene: -
V gene: TRBV10-3
J gene: TRBJ1-5
clone size: -
CDR3 DNA: TGTGCCATCAGTGAGACCCAGGGATCCCAGCCCCAGCATTTT
CDR3 protein: CAISETQGSQPQHF